These 28 T cell receptor beta chains were all obtained from the same sample, sequenced in a study of PD-1 blockade in classical Hodgkin lymphoma. Repertoires were generated with immunoSEQ multiplex PCR, while TCRdb's copy carries only in-frame clones and drops some. The table shows about 43,000 clones, with roughly 78% occurring only once. Relapse was seen in all patients after autologous stem cell transplantation, and brentuximab vedotin exposure was variable. The sequencing here drew on peripheral blood mononuclear cells (PBMCs), taken before the second cycle of nivolumab. The receptors originated from a human donor with classical Hodgkin lymphoma.

Comments on this clone: Other DNA sequences of this sample code for an identical CDR3. V is TRBV4-1 and J is TRBJ2-1; weak D call: TRBD2 (5 bases). Germline CDR1 reads MGHRA; CDR2 reads YSYEKL. The CDR3 totals 15 residues. The germline V and J ends were trimmed by 1 base and 0 bases, with 7 bases remaining between them. The CDR3 sequence is CASSQAGSSYNEQFF. CDR3 DNA sequence: TGCGCCAGCAGCCAAGCGGGAAGCTCCTACAATGAGCAGTTCTTC.

V gene TRBV7-9 combines with J gene TRBJ2-1, with no clear D. The V gene lost 4 bases and the J gene lost 2 bases, with 12 bases spanning the gap. Germline-derived CDR1 and CDR2 are SEHNR and FQNEAQ (reference sequence). This CDR3 has 15 amino acids. As DNA, the CDR3 is TGTGCCAGCAGCTCGTCGAGCGCAACCTACAATGAGCAGTTCTTC. It yields the protein CASSSSSATYNEQFF.

The chain links TRBV14 to TRBJ2-7; TRBD2 might be the D (5 bases). Germline V lookup: CDR1 SGHDN, CDR2 FVKESK. The ends were cut back, 1 base at V and 2 bases at J, with 9 bases in the middle. This CDR3 has 14 amino acids. The CDR3 loop is CASSQVPGTYEQYF. The CDR3 DNA is TGTGCCAGCAGCCAAGTCCCGGGAACCTACGAGCAGTACTTC.

The rearrangement uses TRBV9 and TRBJ1-4, with D perhaps matching TRBD1 (5 bases). Germline V gene sequence: CDR1 SGDLS, CDR2 YYNGEE. V was trimmed by 0 bases and J by 3 bases, leaving 9 bases between them. The CDR3 totals 15 residues. The CDR3 DNA is TGTGCCAGCAGCGTAGGGGGGTGGGCTAATGAAAAACTGTTTTTT. This encodes CASSVGGWANEKLFF.

The V call is TRBV19, the J call TRBJ1-1, with D uncertain. The CDR3 length is 12 residues. CDR1 is LNHDA, CDR2 SQIVND, per germline (reference sequence). This chain's CDR3 is CACNEGNTEAFF. DNA for the CDR3: TGTGCTTGTAATGAAGGGAATACTGAAGCTTTCTTT.

This clone has more than one count but fewer than ten. The CDR3 coding sequence is TGTGCCAGCAGTTGGGTGAACACTGAAGCTTTCTTT. Amino acid sequence: CASSWVNTEAFF. The chain is built from TRBV28 and TRBJ1-1; D is undetermined. This CDR3 contains 12 residues. Trimming stripped 4 bases from V and 0 bases from J, with 3 bases between. Germline V CDR1 and CDR2: MDHEN, SYDVKM.

This chain joins TRBV5-4 and TRBJ1-3; maybe TRBD1 (5 bases). Per germline, CDR1 SGHNT and CDR2 YYREEE (reference sequence). Trimming took off 4 bases at V and 4 bases at J, with 9 bases between the two ends. This CDR3 comprises 13 residues. The CDR3 coding sequence is TGTGCCAGCAGCGCCCAGGGAGGAAACACCATATATTTT. This sequence encodes CASSAQGGNTIYF. The complete variable domain, with remaining parts taken from reference TRBV5-4 and TRBJ1-3, reads ETGVTQSPTHLIKTRGQQVTLRCSSQSGHNTVSWYQQALGQGPQFIFQYYREEENGRGNFPPRFSGLQFPNYSSELNVNALELDDSALYLCASSAQGGNTIYFGEGSWLTVV.

The count of this clone is one. V and J are TRBV7-9 and TRBJ1-5, with 8 bases fitting TRBD1. The CDR3 spans 17 residues. CDR1 is SEHNR, CDR2 FQNEAQ, per germline (reference sequence). Unmatched junction bases numbered 11, after V lost 5 bases and J lost 2 bases. The CDR3 protein is CASSLTRTGYGNQPQHF. DNA for the CDR3: TGTGCCAGCAGCCTAACCCGGACAGGGTATGGCAATCAGCCCCAGCATTTT.

The V gene is TRBV21-1, the J gene TRBJ2-7; TRBD1, the table's D call, lacks a check against the DNA. TRBV21-1 is recorded as a pseudogene. The CDR3 extends over 16 amino acids. CDR3 sequence: CASSIPRRRGRDEQYF. The DNA for the CDR3 is TGTGCCAGCAGCATCCCACGGCGCAGGGGGCGAGACGAGCAGTACTTC.

The V gene is TRBV19, the J gene TRBJ2-7; D could derive from TRBD1 or TRBD2 (6 bases each). V was cut by 2 bases and J by 4 bases, with 12 bases left in between. The CDR3 sequence is 14 residues long. The germline gives CDR1 LNHDA, CDR2 SQIVND (reference sequence). Here the CDR3 DNA reads TGTGCCAGTAGTATACTGGGCGGGACATACGAGCAGTACTTC. It yields the protein CASSILGGTYEQYF.

The chain couples TRBV9 to TRBJ1-1, with D possibly matching TRBD1 (5 bases). Germline loops: CDR1 SGDLS, CDR2 YYNGEE. The V gene lost 2 bases and the J gene lost 0 bases, with 8 bases spanning the gap. The CDR3 length is 14 residues. Here the CDR3 DNA reads TGTGCCAGCAGCGTGGGACTGTTGAACACTGAAGCTTTCTTT. Residues: CASSVGLLNTEAFF. Looking up the rest from reference TRBV9 and TRBJ1-1 gives the full variable domain: DSGVTQTPKHLITATGQRVTLRCSPRSGDLSVYWYQQSLDQGLQFLIQYYNGEERAKGNILERFSAQQFPDLHSELNLSSLELGDSALYFCASSVGLLNTEAFFGQGTRLTVV.

The V gene is TRBV19, the J gene TRBJ1-5; 7 nucleotides align to TRBD1. V gave up 2 bases and J gave up 11 bases; unmatched junction bases: 15. Germline V lookup: CDR1 LNHDA, CDR2 SQIVND (reference sequence). This CDR3 has 16 residues. CDR3 protein: CASSILRSGGDVSQHF. In DNA, the CDR3 is TGTGCCAGTAGTATATTGAGGTCAGGGGGGGATGTGTCCCAGCATTTT. Supplemented by reference TRBV19 and TRBJ1-5, the full variable domain reads DGGITQSPKYLFRKEGQNVTLSCEQNLNHDAMYWYRQDPGQGLRLIYYSQIVNDFQKGDIAEGYSVSREKKESFPLTVTSAQKNPTAFYLCASSILRSGGDVSQHFGDGTRLSIL.

The chain recombines TRBV5-5 with TRBJ2-7; D gene ambiguous. Per the germline V gene, CDR1 is SGHKS and CDR2 is YYEKEE (reference sequence). The germline V and J ends were trimmed by 0 bases and 0 bases, with 7 bases remaining between them. The CDR3 is 14 amino acids. CDR3 in DNA: TGTGCCAGCAGCTTGGCCGAGAGCTCCTACGAGCAGTACTTC. Encoded protein: CASSLAESSYEQYF.

This sequence joins TRBV27 and TRBJ1-5; 7 bases are shared with TRBD1. V lost 0 bases to trimming and J lost 4 bases; unmatched junction nucleotides: 6. Germline assignment: CDR1 MNHEY and CDR2 SMNVEV (reference sequence). The CDR3 sequence is 16 residues long. CDR3: CASSLSGGVGNQPQHF. CDR3 bases: TGTGCCAGCAGTTTATCAGGGGGCGTTGGGAATCAGCCCCAGCATTTT.

With respect to this clone: Germline is not matched at one junction end, which may reflect a read error. The chain has TRBV7-8 and TRBJ1-5; D remains ambiguous. The CDR3 covers 14 residues. Germline lookup yields CDR1 SGHVS and CDR2 FQNEAQ. As DNA, the CDR3 is TGTGCCAGCAGAAACGGCACTAGCAATCAACCCCAGCATTTT. Amino acid sequence: CASRNGTSNQPQHF.

V usage is TRBV14 and J usage is TRBJ2-5; perhaps TRBD2 as D (6 bases). V dropped 0 bases and J dropped 3 bases, with 17 bases sitting between them. The germline V gene has CDR1 SGHDN and CDR2 FVKESK. CDR3 size: 17 residues. CDR3 DNA sequence: TGTGCCAGCAGCCAAGATCTACGGGGGACCCGTAAAGAGACCCAGTACTTC. Amino acids: CASSQDLRGTRKETQYF.

The V call is TRBV13, the J call TRBJ2-1, with TRBD2 matching 9 bases. This CDR3 comprises 16 residues. Germline assignment: CDR1 PRHDT and CDR2 FYEKMQ (reference sequence). Trimming cost V 5 bases and J 5 bases; bases outside gene matches: 10. CDR3 sequence (DNA): TGTGCCAGCAGCACCCCGGGACTAGCTGGTGACAATGAGCAGTTCTTC. Its translation: CASSTPGLAGDNEQFF.

This chain connects TRBV5-8 to TRBJ2-1; D is undetermined. CDR1 is SGHTS, CDR2 YDEGEE, per germline. The CDR3 loop spans 15 amino acids. Trimming shortened V by 0 bases and J by 1 base, and 8 bases separated the two germline ends. The CDR3 DNA reads TGTGCCAGCAGCTTGGCACGGTTGTCCTACAATGAGCAGTTCTTC. Its translation: CASSLARLSYNEQFF.

The chain joins TRBV27 to TRBJ2-7, with D hard to call. Trimming took 6 bases from V and 4 from J, leaving 16 bases between them. Germline V gene data show CDR1 as MNHEY and CDR2 as SMNVEV (reference sequence). There are 14 residues in the CDR3. CDR3 residues: CASRPDPNGYEQYF. In DNA, the CDR3 is TGTGCCAGCAGACCGGACCCCAACGGGTACGAGCAGTACTTC.

This sequence joins TRBV5-6 and TRBJ1-2; the match to TRBD1 covers 7 bases. The CDR3 covers 16 residues. V trimming: 5 bases; J trimming: 0 bases; junction bases outside the gene matches: 10. CDR1 SGHDT and CDR2 YYEEEE come from the germline V gene. The CDR3 DNA sequence: TGTGCCAGCAGATCGACGGGACAGCGAACTAACTATGGCTACACCTTC. The encoded protein is CASRSTGQRTNYGYTF.

V is TRBV18 and J is TRBJ2-4; a possible D gene is TRBD2 (5 bases). V was trimmed by 3 bases and J by 6 bases, leaving 15 bases between them. The CDR3 is 15 residues long. In germline, CDR1 is KGHSH, CDR2 LQKENI. The CDR3 sequence is CASSPWDPGINIQYF. Here the CDR3 DNA reads TGTGCCAGCTCACCGTGGGATCCCGGGATAAACATTCAGTACTTC.

The V gene is TRBV15, the J gene TRBJ2-1, with 10 bases lining up with TRBD1. Germline CDR1 LNHNV, CDR2 YYDKDF (reference sequence). The CDR3 is 16 residues long. V shed 0 bases, J shed 10 bases, and the junction held 9 bases outside the gene matches. The CDR3 DNA is TGTGCCACCAGCAGAGAATTGACAGGGGGCGCGGAGGAGCAGTTCTTC. Residues: CATSRELTGGAEEQFF.

This chain links TRBV6-5 with TRBJ1-2; D gene unclear. V gave up 5 bases and J gave up 10 bases, with 17 bases separating them. The CDR3 covers 13 residues. Germline V gives CDR1 MNHEY, CDR2 SVGAGI. The DNA for the CDR3 is TGTGCCAGCAGTGGCCGGGCCGCGCCTGACTACACCTTC. Protein sequence: CASSGRAAPDYTF.

This chain links TRBV9 with TRBJ2-3, with D unresolved. Trimming shortened V by 4 bases and J by 6 bases, and 6 bases separated the two germline ends. The germline V gene has CDR1 SGDLS and CDR2 YYNGEE. This CDR3 is built from 11 residues. The CDR3 sequence: CASSPRDTQYF. The CDR3 nucleotides are TGTGCCAGCAGCCCTCGCGATACGCAGTATTTT.

The chain joins TRBV6-1 to TRBJ1-5; possible D gene TRBD1, 5 bases. Trimming took off 2 bases at V and 4 bases at J, with 12 bases between the two ends. The germline V gene has CDR1 MNHNS and CDR2 SASEGT. The CDR3 consists of 15 residues. CDR3 nucleotide sequence: TGTGCCAGCAGTGAAACCGGGCGACAGAATCAGCCCCAGCATTTT. The encoded protein is CASSETGRQNQPQHF.

The rearrangement joins TRBV19 to TRBJ1-1; 10 bases align to TRBD1. There are 15 residues in the CDR3. Germline assignment: CDR1 LNHDA and CDR2 SQIVND (reference sequence). V shed 9 bases and J 1 base; nucleotides not matched to a gene: 8. DNA of the CDR3: TGTGCCAGCCGGGACAGGGGAATCGCGAACACTGAAGCTTTCTTT. Its protein is CASRDRGIANTEAFF.

The rearrangement uses TRBV15 and TRBJ1-5; D might be TRBD1 (5 bases). Trimming left V 3 bases short and J 4 bases short, with 7 bases between. This CDR3 contains 13 residues. CDR1 and CDR2 (germline): LNHNV, YYDKDF (reference sequence). The chain's CDR3 is CATSSQGNQPQHF. In DNA form, the CDR3 reads TGTGCCACCAGCAGCCAGGGTAATCAGCCCCAGCATTTT.

The J gene is TRBJ2-3, the V gene TRBV7-9; D ambiguous. The CDR3 runs to 12 residues. The V end was cut by 3 bases, the J end by 13 bases, with 14 bases between. Germline-derived CDR1 and CDR2 are SEHNR and FQNEAQ (reference sequence). The CDR3 coding sequence is TGTGCCAGCAGCTTTAGTCCCAGTTCCAAGTATTTT. Amino acid sequence: CASSFSPSSKYF.